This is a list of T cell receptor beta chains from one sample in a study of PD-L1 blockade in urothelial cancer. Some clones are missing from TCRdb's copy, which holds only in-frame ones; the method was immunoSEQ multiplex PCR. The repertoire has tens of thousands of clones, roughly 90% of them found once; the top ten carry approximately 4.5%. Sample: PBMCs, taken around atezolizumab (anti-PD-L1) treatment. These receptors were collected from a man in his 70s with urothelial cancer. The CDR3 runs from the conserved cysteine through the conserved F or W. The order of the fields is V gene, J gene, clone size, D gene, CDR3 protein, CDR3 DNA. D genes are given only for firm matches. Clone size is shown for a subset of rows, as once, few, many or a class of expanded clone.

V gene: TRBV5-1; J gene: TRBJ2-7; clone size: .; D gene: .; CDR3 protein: CASSLGGSGAYEQYF; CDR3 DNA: TGCGCCAGCAGCTTGGGGGGTTCCGGGGCCTACGAGCAGTACTTC
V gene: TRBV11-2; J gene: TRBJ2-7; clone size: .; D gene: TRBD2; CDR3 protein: CASSTLAGGPGEQYF; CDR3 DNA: TGTGCCAGCAGCACGTTAGCGGGAGGGCCGGGGGAGCAGTACTTC
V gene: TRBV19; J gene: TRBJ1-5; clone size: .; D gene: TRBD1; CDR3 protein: CASSSPGTVTQPQHF; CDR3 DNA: TGTGCCAGTAGTAGCCCCGGGACAGTCACCCAGCCCCAGCATTTT
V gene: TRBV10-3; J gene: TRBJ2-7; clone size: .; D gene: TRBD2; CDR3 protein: CAIRASGGEQQYF; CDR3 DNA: TGTGCCATCAGGGCTAGCGGAGGCGAGCAGCAGTACTTC
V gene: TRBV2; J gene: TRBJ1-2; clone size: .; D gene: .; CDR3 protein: CASSERGLTYGYTF; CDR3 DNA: TGTGCCAGCAGTGAGCGGGGCCTGACCTATGGCTACACCTTC
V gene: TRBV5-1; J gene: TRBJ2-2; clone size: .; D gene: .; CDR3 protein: CASSFGQGSGELFF; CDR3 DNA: TGCGCCAGCAGCTTCGGCCAGGGTTCCGGGGAGCTGTTTTTT
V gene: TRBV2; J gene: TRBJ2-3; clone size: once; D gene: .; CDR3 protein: CASSEARTDTQYF; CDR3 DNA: TGTGCCAGCAGTGAAGCGAGGACAGATACGCAGTATTTT
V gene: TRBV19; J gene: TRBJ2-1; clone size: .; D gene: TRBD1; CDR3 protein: CASTHSDRGRIYNEQFF; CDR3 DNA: TGTGCCAGTACCCATTCAGACAGGGGGCGAATCTACAATGAGCAGTTCTTC
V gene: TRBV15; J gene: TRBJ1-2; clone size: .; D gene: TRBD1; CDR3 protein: CATSLRTGIVSYGYTF; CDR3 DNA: TGTGCCACCAGCCTCCGGACAGGGATCGTTAGCTATGGCTACACCTTC
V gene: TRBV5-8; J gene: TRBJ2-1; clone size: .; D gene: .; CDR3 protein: CASSLLGSAFNEQFF; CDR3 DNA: TGTGCCAGCAGCTTGCTGGGCTCCGCGTTCAATGAGCAGTTCTTC
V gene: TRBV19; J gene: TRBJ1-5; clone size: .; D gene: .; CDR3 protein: CASSKTGFHSNQPQHF; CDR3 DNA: TGTGCCAGTAGTAAAACAGGTTTTCATAGCAATCAGCCCCAGCATTTT
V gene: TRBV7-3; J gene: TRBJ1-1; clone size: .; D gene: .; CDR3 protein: CASSLVTDTEAFF; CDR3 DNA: TGTGCCAGCAGCTTAGTTACAGACACTGAAGCTTTCTTT
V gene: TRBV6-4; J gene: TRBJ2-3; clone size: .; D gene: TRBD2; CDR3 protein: CASSIGTSGTDTQYF; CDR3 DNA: TGTGCCAGCAGTATCGGGACTAGCGGAACAGATACGCAGTATTTT
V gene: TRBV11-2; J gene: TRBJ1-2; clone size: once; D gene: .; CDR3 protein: CASSLKGLSGGYTF; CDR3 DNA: TGTGCCAGCAGCCTTAAGGGCCTTTCAGGGGGCTACACCTTC
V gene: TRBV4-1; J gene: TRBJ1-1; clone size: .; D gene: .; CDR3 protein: CASSQESRNTEAFF; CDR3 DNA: TGCGCCAGCAGCCAAGAGTCCAGGAACACTGAAGCTTTCTTT
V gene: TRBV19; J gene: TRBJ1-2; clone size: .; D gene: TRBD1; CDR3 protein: CASRPGQGAYGYTF; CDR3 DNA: TGTGCCAGTAGGCCGGGACAGGGGGCTTATGGCTACACCTTC
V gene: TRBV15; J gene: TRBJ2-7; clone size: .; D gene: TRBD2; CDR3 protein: CATSMGGVASYEQYF; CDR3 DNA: TGTGCCACCAGCATGGGGGGGGTAGCCTCCTACGAGCAGTACTTC
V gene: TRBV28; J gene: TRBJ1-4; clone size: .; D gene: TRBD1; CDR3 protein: CASQGVGKLFF; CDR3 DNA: TGTGCCAGCCAGGGGGTGGGAAAACTGTTTTTT
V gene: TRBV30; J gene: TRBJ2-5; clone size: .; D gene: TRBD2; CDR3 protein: CAWSGGTSGRKYQETQYF; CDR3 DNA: TGTGCCTGGAGTGGGGGGACTAGCGGGAGGAAGTACCAAGAGACCCAGTACTTC
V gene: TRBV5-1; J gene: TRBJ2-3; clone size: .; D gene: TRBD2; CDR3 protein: CASSLGPQRERADTQYF; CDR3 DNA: TGCGCCAGCAGCTTGGGCCCCCAGCGGGAGAGGGCAGATACGCAGTATTTT
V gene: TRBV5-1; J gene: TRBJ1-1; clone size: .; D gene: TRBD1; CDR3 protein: CASSLALGQGNTEAFF; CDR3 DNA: TGCGCCAGCAGCTTGGCCCTCGGACAGGGGAACACTGAAGCTTTCTTT
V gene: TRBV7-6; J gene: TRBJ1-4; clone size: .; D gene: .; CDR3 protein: CASSLGGGEKLFF; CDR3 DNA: TGTGCCAGCAGCTTAGGGGGGGGTGAAAAACTGTTTTTT
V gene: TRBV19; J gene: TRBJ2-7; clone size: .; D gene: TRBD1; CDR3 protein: CASSWGQGAPYEQYF; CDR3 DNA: TGTGCCAGTAGTTGGGGACAGGGGGCTCCCTACGAGCAGTACTTC
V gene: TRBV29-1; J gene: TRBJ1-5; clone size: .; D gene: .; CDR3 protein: CSVGTDYSNQPQHF; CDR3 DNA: TGCAGCGTTGGGACAGACTATAGCAATCAGCCCCAGCATTTT
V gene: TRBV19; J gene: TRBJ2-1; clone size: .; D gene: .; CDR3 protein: CASSIFPSEQFF; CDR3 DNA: TGTGCCAGTAGTATTTTCCCTAGTGAGCAGTTCTTC